This paragraph reports one T cell receptor (beta chain). These data are taken from a study of beta chain features in type 1 diabetes. The CDR3 is made up of 18 amino acids. Trimming cost V 5 bases and J 4 bases; bases outside gene matches: 10. Per germline, CDR1 SGHTA and CDR2 FQGNSA. One heparinised blood draw, averaging about 120 mL, came from each donor. The sequenced template was cDNA made from the entire isolated RNA. TCRdb's copy holds only in-frame clones and misses some; the assay was immunoSEQ multiplex PCR. The sample includes 200,000 to 300,000 clones, 55% to 70% of them seen just once. Sequencing was performed on naive CD4+ T cells from blood. The TCR sequence derives from a man aged 25-45 years in good health. The chain combines TRBV7-2 with TRBJ2-3, with TRBD2 matching 15 bases. CDR3 in amino acids: CASSPGLAGGRGPDTQYF. CDR3 bases: TGTGCCAGCAGCCCCGGACTAGCGGGAGGGAGGGGCCCAGATACGCAGTATTTT.